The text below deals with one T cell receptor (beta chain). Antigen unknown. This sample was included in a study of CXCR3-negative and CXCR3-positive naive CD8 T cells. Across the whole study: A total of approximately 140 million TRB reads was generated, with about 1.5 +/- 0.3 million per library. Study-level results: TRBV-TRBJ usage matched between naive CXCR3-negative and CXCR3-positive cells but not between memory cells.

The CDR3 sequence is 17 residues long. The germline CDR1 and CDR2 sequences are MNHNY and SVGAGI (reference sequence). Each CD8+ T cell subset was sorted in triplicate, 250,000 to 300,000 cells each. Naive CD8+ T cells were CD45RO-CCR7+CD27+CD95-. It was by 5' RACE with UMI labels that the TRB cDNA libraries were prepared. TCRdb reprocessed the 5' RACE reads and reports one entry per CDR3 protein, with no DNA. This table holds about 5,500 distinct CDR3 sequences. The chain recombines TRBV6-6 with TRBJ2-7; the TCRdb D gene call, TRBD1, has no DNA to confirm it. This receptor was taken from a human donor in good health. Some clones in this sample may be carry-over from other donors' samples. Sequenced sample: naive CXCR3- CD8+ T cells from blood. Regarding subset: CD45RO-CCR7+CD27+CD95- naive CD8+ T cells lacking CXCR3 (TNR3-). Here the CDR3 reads CASSYSIRDGYSYEQYF.